This T cell receptor (beta chain) was identified in a study of T cells in Graves' hyperthyroidism and ophthalmopathy. Findings and caveats of the study: In validation, the model predicted ophthalmopathy. These predictions came a median 6.5 months before onset. Most thyroid clonotypes that were expanded above 0.001 also turned up in blood.

Lactation, pregnancy, other autoimmune disease or uncontrolled infection excluded patients. On the basis of clinical symptoms, serum thyroxine and TRAb, thyroid ultrasound and orbital computed tomography, diagnoses were made. The V end was cut by 1 base, the J end by 7 bases, with 7 bases between. CDR3 length: 12 residues. Germline lookup yields CDR1 SEHNR and CDR2 FQNEAQ (reference sequence). This clonotype was seen ten or more times. The antigen remains undetermined. Amplification of TCR beta CDR3 regions used RNA as the template. When the TCR CDR3 underwent first-round RT-PCR, the HTBI primer set was used. One entry per CDR3 protein, called by TCRdb with MiXCR from the multiplex PCR reads. Of roughly 500,000 distinct CDR3 sequences in the sample, around 50% were seen once.

This receptor was obtained from an adult woman with Graves' disease, either hyperthyroidism or ophthalmopathy (not recorded which). Material: peripheral blood or thyroid tissue (not recorded which). The rearrangement uses TRBV7-9 and TRBJ1-2; no clear D gene. CDR3 residues: CASSLGEVGYTF. The CDR3 region has the DNA TGTGCCAGCAGCTTAGGGGAAGTTGGCTACACCTTC.